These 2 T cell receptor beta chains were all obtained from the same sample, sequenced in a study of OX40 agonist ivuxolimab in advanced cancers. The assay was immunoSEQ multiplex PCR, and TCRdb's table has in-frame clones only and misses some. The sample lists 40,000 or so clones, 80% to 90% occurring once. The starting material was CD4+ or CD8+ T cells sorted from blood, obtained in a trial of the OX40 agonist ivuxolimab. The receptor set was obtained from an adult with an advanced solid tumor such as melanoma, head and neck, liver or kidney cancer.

The CDR3, as DNA: TGTGCCAGCAGCACCTCAGGGCTTTCCTATAATTCACCCCTCCACTTT. Amino acids: CASSTSGLSYNSPLHF. The gene calls are TRBV5-6 and TRBJ1-6; D perhaps matches TRBD1 (5 bases). V was pared by 4 bases and J by 1 base, with 12 bases between. The germline V gene encodes CDR1 SGHDT and CDR2 YYEEEE. The CDR3 totals 16 residues.

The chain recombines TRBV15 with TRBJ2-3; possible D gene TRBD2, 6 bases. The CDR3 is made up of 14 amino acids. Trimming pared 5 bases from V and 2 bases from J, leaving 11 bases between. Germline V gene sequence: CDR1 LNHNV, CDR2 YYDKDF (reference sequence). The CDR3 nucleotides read TGTGCCACCAGCTTCCGGGGGAACACAGATACGCAGTATTTT. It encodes CATSFRGNTDTQYF.